This record concerns one TCR beta chain sequence. Its target is not known. Sequencing used cDNA as its template, made by extracting RNA and reverse transcribing it. Method: immunoSEQ multiplex PCR; TCRdb's copy keeps in-frame clones and lacks some. Seen here are about 130,000 clones, approximately 53% observed once, and the top ten hold 4.5%. Lesional scalp punch biopsies and peripheral blood were collected from alopecia areata patients. Sorting separated CD4+ and CD8+ T cells out of PBMCs. CDR3 size: 12 residues. CDR1 and CDR2 (germline): SNHLY, FYNNEI. The ends lost 7 bases at V and 5 bases at J; junction bases unmatched: 2. This specimen belongs to a study of CD8+ T cells in alopecia areata. Study-wide background: Treated individuals took tofacitinib by mouth, 5 to 10 mg twice daily.

Study outcomes and limitations: Researchers report lesional scalp, most notably alopecia totalis/universalis, outstripped normal scalp in clonality.

This TCR was sampled from a human donor with alopecia areata. Material: CD4+ T cells sorted from blood, obtained at week 0. The chain has TRBV2 and TRBJ2-3; 8 bases are a match to TRBD1. The CDR3 region is CASKQGEDTQYF. The CDR3 DNA sequence: TGTGCCAGCAAACAGGGGGAAGATACGCAGTATTTT.